Presented here are 3 T cell receptor beta chains from one specimen sequenced in a study of blood T cell repertoires in COVID-19. Data came from immunoSEQ multiplex PCR; TCRdb stores just in-frame clones and leaves some out. The sample records approximately 100,000 clones, 85% being singletons. Sequencing was done on a sample of peripheral blood. The origin of the receptors is a human donor in a cohort sampled during active COVID-19.

This chain uses TRBV5-6 with TRBJ2-2, with D uncertain. With 0 bases removed from V and 1 base from J, the gap between germline ends came to 7 bases. CDR1 is SGHDT and CDR2 is YYEEEE in the germline V gene. The CDR3 covers 15 residues. As DNA, the CDR3 is TGTGCCAGCAGCTTGGGGCCACGGAACACCGGGGAGCTGTTTTTT. Residues: CASSLGPRNTGELFF.

The rearrangement links TRBV28 to TRBJ1-4, with 9 bases identical to TRBD1. Germline loops: CDR1 MDHEN, CDR2 SYDVKM. V dropped 6 bases and J dropped 1; count of bases not matched to a gene: 18. The CDR3 is 20 residues long. The CDR3 region is CASRQIQGTGLGGTNEKLFF. The CDR3 coding sequence is TGTGCCAGCAGGCAAATTCAAGGGACAGGGTTAGGGGGAACTAATGAAAAACTGTTTTTT.

CDR3 region: CASTQTGSAGELFF. CDR3 DNA: TGCGCCAGCACCCAGACAGGTTCGGCCGGGGAGCTGTTTTTT. The chain combines TRBV10-2 with TRBJ2-2; D is possibly TRBD1 (6 bases). This CDR3 is built from 14 residues. CDR1 and CDR2 from the germline V gene are WSHSY and SAAADI. V gave up 7 bases and J gave up 6 bases, with 15 bases separating them.